This T cell receptor beta chain was observed in a study of shared clonotypes between healthy human individuals. This CDR3 comprises 14 residues. The germline gives CDR1 SGHTA, CDR2 FQGNSA. V was pared by 2 bases and J by 6 bases, with 14 bases between. This table comes from immunoSEQ multiplex PCR, and its TCRdb copy is limited to in-frame clones, with some not included. There are 2,500,000 or so clones in the sample; under 95% occur only once, and 0.37% lies in the top ten. The sequenced sample consisted of naive CD4+ T cells from PBMCs. This sample's subset: CD45RA+ positively selected. This sequence was found in a man between 18 and 35 years old in good health. Some clones in this sample may be carry-over from other donors' samples. The chain uses TRBV7-2 and TRBJ2-7; tentatively, D is TRBD1 or TRBD2 (6 bases each). Here the CDR3 reads CASSLLPGGLEQYF. The CDR3 DNA follows: TGTGCCAGCAGCTTACTCCCTGGGGGGCTCGAGCAGTACTTC. The variable domain in full, with the rest retrieved from reference TRBV7-2 and TRBJ2-7, is GAGVSQSPSNKVTEKGKDVELRCDPISGHTALYWYRQSLGQGLEFLIYFQGNSAPDKSGLPSDRFSAERTGGSVSTLTIQRTQQEDSAVYLCASSLLPGGLEQYFGPGTRLTVT.